Listed below are T cell receptor beta chains from one sample, sequenced in a study of cytomegalovirus exposure and HLA in healthy donors. The data were produced by immunoSEQ multiplex PCR, yet TCRdb's version contains in-frame clones alone and is incomplete. The table includes about 250,000 clones, 80% to 90% detected once. The sequenced material came from PBMCs. The receptor set was obtained from a girl aged 2-9 years in good health and CMV-seronegative. Each CDR3 is given without its conserved first and last residue. The order of the fields is V gene, CDR3 length, CDR3 protein.

>TRBV5-4|11
ASSPRTGNEQY
>TRBV19|13
ASNTGRTTNEKLF
>TRBV19|12
ASSIRVQGGELF
>TRBV4-2|13
ASSQPGQGDSPLH
>TRBV4-1|13
ASSQAPGGYTEAF
>TRBV6-6|12
ASGGGTGRNIQY
>TRBV29-1|10
SVEDPGDEQY
>TRBV7-8|15
ASSLVNRQSYNSPLH
>TRBV5-1|12
ASSWGTVQETQY
>TRBV6-1|13
ASSAQGASGNTIY
>TRBV5-4|14
ASSSSGGAGGETQY
>TRBV6-5|13
ASSYTGGIYNEQF
>TRBV27|12
ASSFSGGAETQY
>TRBV27|14
ASSSRTDRANYGYT
>TRBV7-9|14
ASSLRSGTPYNEQF
>TRBV27|12
ASSFLTSTDTQY
>TRBV30|12
AWSRQTGLYEQY
>TRBV5-1|15
ASSRRGLAGGTDTQY
>TRBV11-2|13
ASRSWGHFLNEQF
>TRBV6-5|13
ASSYTGRNTGELF
>TRBV7-9|12
ASSFQGNPSPLH
>TRBV15|14
ATSRDSSRVRDTQY
>TRBV20-1|9
SAPITDTQY
>TRBV27|15
ASSSTPLAGGPDTQY
>TRBV11-2|15
ASSARGQGATTGELF
>TRBV7-6|13
ASSLAAGVGQPQH
>TRBV5-1|11
ASSLAQNYEQY
>TRBV2|14
ASSGGLAGGPGELF
>TRBV19|11
ASSILGGDGYT
>TRBV30|11
AWSEQGNQPQH
>TRBV10-3|13
AISGPGQGASGYT
>TRBV2|15
ASSEWRTSGGYNEQF
>TRBV5-6|12
ASSFGQGNTEAF
>TRBV13|12
ASSLDRGGAEAF
>TRBV19|11
ASSLGSNNEQF
>TRBV19|12
ASSISANTGELF
>TRBV7-9|16
ASSSRISGTSGTDTQY
>TRBV5-4|11
ASSRDTEETQY
>TRBV5-1|11
ASSWAAPGELF
>TRBV15|15
ATSRPSPGGLKQPQH
>TRBV5-4|11
ASSLMGRGEQF
>TRBV10-3|14
AISGGTGNTNYGYT
>TRBV19|12
ASSITPGGSEQY
>TRBV5-1|12
ASSLVQGGETQY
>TRBV5-1|12
ASSNGLASGEQY
>TRBV5-1|10
ASSFSGAEAF
>TRBV21-1|14
ASSQERVSSYNEQF
>TRBV5-1|13
ASSARTSGTDTQY
>TRBV5-4|13
ASSWDRGRGTEAF
>TRBV11-2|14
ASSLDRSVRGTEAF
>TRBV19|13
ASSIDTTGRNTIY
>TRBV28|10
ASSRLAETQY